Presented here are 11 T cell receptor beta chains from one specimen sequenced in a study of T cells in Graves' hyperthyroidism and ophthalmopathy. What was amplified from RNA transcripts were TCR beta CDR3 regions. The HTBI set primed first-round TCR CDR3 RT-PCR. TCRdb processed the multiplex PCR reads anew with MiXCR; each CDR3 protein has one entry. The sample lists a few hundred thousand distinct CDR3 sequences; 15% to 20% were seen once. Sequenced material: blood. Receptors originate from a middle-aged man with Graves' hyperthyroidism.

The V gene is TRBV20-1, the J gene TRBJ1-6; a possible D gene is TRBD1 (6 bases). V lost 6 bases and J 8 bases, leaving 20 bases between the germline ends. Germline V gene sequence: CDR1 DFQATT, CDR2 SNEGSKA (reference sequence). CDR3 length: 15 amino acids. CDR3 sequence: CSAPWGGVMYSPLHF. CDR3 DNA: TGCAGTGCCCCTTGGGGGGGCGTGATGTATTCACCCCTCCACTTT.

CDR3 protein: CTHNAGAFF. In DNA form, the CDR3 reads TGCACTCATAATGCGGGAGCTTTCTTT. V is TRBV29-1 and J is TRBJ1-1; D not certain. Germline CDR1 is SQVTM and CDR2 is ANQGSEA. The CDR3 spans 9 residues.

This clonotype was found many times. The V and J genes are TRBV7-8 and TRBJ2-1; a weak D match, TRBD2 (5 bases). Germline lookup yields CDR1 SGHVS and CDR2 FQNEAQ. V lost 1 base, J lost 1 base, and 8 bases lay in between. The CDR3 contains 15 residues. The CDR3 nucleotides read TGTGCCAGCAGCTTAGGGGGAGTATCCTACAATGAGCAGTTCTTC. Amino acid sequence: CASSLGGVSYNEQFF.

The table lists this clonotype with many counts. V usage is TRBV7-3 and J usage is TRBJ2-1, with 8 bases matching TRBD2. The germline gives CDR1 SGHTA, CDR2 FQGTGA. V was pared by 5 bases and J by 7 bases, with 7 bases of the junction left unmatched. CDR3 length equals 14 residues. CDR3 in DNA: TGTGCCAGCAGCCGCGGAGCGGGGGCTAATGAGCAGTTCTTC. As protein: CASSRGAGANEQFF.

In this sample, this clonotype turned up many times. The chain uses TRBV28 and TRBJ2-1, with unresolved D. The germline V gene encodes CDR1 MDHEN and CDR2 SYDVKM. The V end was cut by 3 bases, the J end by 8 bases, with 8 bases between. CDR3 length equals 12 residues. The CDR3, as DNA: TGTGCCAGCAGTTTGCGTCGGGATGAGCAGTTCTTC. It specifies CASSLRRDEQFF. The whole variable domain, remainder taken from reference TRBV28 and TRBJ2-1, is DVKVTQSSRYLVKRTGEKVFLECVQDMDHENMFWYRQDPGLGLRLIYFSYDVKMKEKGDIPEGYSVSREKKERFSLILESASTNQTSMYLCASSLRRDEQFFGPGTRLTVL.

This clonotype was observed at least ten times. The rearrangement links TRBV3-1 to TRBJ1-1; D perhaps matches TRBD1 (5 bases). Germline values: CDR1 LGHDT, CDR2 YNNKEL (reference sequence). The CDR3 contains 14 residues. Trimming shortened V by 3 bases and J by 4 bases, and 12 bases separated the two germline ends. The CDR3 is CASSHRVRSTEAFF. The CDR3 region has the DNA TGTGCCAGCAGCCACAGGGTACGGAGCACTGAAGCTTTCTTT.

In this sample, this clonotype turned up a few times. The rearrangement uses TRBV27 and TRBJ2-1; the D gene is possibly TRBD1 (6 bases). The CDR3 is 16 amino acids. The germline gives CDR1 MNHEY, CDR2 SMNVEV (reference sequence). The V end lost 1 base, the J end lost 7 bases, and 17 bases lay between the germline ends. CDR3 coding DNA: TGTGCCAGCAGTTTATTGACAGGCCTCCTAGATAATGAGCAGTTCTTC. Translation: CASSLLTGLLDNEQFF.

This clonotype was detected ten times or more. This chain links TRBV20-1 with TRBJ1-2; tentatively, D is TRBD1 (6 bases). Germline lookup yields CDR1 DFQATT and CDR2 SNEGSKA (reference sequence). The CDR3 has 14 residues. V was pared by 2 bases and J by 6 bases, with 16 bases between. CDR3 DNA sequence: TGCAGTGCTAGACCTACAGGGATTTCCGATGGCTACACCTTC. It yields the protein CSARPTGISDGYTF.

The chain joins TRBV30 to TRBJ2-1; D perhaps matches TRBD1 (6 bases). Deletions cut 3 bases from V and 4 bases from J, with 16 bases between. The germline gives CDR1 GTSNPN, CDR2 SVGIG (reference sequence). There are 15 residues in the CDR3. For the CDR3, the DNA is TGTGCCTGGAGGCCCCCGGGCAGGGGATACAATGAGCAGTTCTTC. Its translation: CAWRPPGRGYNEQFF.

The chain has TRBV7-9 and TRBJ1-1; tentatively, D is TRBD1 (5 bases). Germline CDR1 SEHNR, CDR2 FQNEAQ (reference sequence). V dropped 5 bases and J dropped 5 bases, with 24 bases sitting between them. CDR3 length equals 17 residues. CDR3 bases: TGTGCCAGCAGCCCGACCCGAGTTGGCCAAAGGGGAACTGAAGCTTTCTTT. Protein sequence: CASSPTRVGQRGTEAFF.

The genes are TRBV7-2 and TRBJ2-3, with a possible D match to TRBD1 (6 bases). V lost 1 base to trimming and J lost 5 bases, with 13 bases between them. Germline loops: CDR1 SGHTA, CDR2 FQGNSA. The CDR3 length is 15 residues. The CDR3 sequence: CASSLGDTRGDTQYF. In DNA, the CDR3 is TGTGCCAGCAGCTTAGGGGACACCCGAGGAGATACGCAGTATTTT. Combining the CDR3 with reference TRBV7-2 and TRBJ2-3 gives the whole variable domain GAGVSQSPSNKVTEKGKDVELRCDPISGHTALYWYRQSLGQGLEFLIYFQGNSAPDKSGLPSDRFSAERTGGSVSTLTIQRTQQEDSAVYLCASSLGDTRGDTQYFGPGTRLTVL.